The 15 T cell receptor beta chains given below trace back to one sample, sequenced in a study of T cell responses to AZD1222 COVID-19 vaccine. Clones were sequenced by immunoSEQ multiplex PCR, and TCRdb holds only the in-frame ones, with some missing. The sample includes roughly 120,000 clones, around 93% of them seen just once. The source was peripheral blood, collected on day 0 of AZD1222 vaccination. The receptors originated from an adult in good health.

J is TRBJ1-6 and V is TRBV27; TRBD1 might be the D (5 bases). CDR3 length: 16 residues. Trimming removed 1 base from V and 1 base from J, with 8 bases in between. Looked up from germline, CDR1 is MNHEY and CDR2 is SMNVEV (reference sequence). The CDR3 region has the DNA TGTGCCAGCAGTTTATACGGGGGTTCCTATAATTCACCCCTCCACTTT. Amino acids: CASSLYGGSYNSPLHF.

The J gene is TRBJ2-5, the V gene TRBV3-1 (or the pseudogene TRBV3-2); no firm D call. Germline CDR1 is LGHDT and CDR2 is YNNKEL (reference sequence). The V and J ends lost 1 base and 5 bases respectively, with 8 bases between them. CDR3 length: 13 residues. CDR3 in DNA: TGTGCCAGCAGCCAAGGATTTGGGGAGACCCAGTACTTC. Protein sequence: CASSQGFGETQYF.

This chain links TRBV7-8 with TRBJ1-1, with 7 nucleotides matching TRBD1. Germline assignment: CDR1 SGHVS and CDR2 FQNEAQ. The CDR3 totals 15 residues. V lost 0 bases to trimming and J lost 1 base; unmatched junction nucleotides: 2. The CDR3 loop is CASSLAEGANTEAFF. CDR3 in DNA: TGTGCCAGCAGCTTAGCGGAGGGGGCGAACACTGAAGCTTTCTTT. The variable domain in full, with the rest retrieved from reference TRBV7-8 and TRBJ1-1, is GAGVSQSPRYKVAKRGQDVALRCDPISGHVSLFWYQQALGQGPEFLTYFQNEAQLDKSGLPSDRFFAERPEGSVSTLKIQRTQQEDSAVYLCASSLAEGANTEAFFGQGTRLTVV.

This clone was recorded a few times. The chain couples TRBV25-1 to TRBJ2-2; D might be TRBD1 or TRBD2, each matching 5 bases. The CDR3 covers 17 residues. Looked up from germline, CDR1 is MGHDK and CDR2 is SYGVNS. V gave up 2 bases and J gave up 4 bases, with 17 bases separating them. The CDR3 reads CASSEAWRQRGTGELFF. CDR3 bases: TGTGCCAGCAGTGAAGCTTGGAGACAGAGGGGCACCGGGGAGCTGTTTTTT.

The V call is TRBV19, the J call TRBJ2-3; unclear D gene. CDR1 and CDR2 from the germline V gene are LNHDA and SQIVND (reference sequence). The CDR3 spans 11 residues. V lost 5 bases, J lost 2 bases, and 2 bases lay in between. The DNA for the CDR3 is TGTGCCAGTAGTGACACAGATACGCAGTATTTT. Encoded protein: CASSDTDTQYF.

This chain joins TRBV27 and TRBJ1-4; TRBD1 agrees at 12 bases. The CDR3 extends over 15 amino acids. Looked up from germline, CDR1 is MNHEY and CDR2 is SMNVEV (reference sequence). V lost 0 bases and J lost 8; bases outside the gene matches: 1. Written as DNA, the CDR3 is TGTGCCAGCAGTTTATCCGGGACAGGGGGCGAAAAACTGTTTTTT. Its protein is CASSLSGTGGEKLFF. Together with reference TRBV27 and TRBJ1-4, the CDR3 gives the full variable domain: EAQVTQNPRYLITVTGKKLTVTCSQNMNHEYMSWYRQDPGLGLRQIYYSMNVEVTDKGDVPEGYKVSRKEKRNFPLILESPSPNQTSLYFCASSLSGTGGEKLFFGSGTQLSVL.

This chain uses TRBV19 with TRBJ1-3, with a weak D call TRBD1 (6 bases). V lost 8 bases and J lost 0, with 20 bases in between. CDR1 is LNHDA, CDR2 SQIVND, per germline (reference sequence). This CDR3 has 17 amino acids. CDR3 region: CASAPPRQDPSGNTIYF. The CDR3 nucleotides read TGTGCCAGTGCACCTCCCCGACAGGACCCCTCTGGAAACACCATATATTTT.

The V gene is TRBV5-1, the J gene TRBJ1-4; 7 positions match TRBD1. Unmatched junction bases numbered 18, after V lost 4 bases and J lost 0 bases. The CDR3 loop spans 20 amino acids. Germline V lookup: CDR1 SGHRS, CDR2 YFSETQ. The CDR3: CASSLQEIDRVSATNEKLFF. The CDR3 DNA follows: TGCGCCAGCAGCCTACAAGAAATAGACAGGGTCTCTGCAACTAATGAAAAACTGTTTTTT.

V usage is TRBV7-2 and J usage is TRBJ1-5; D might be TRBD1 (5 bases). V shed 7 bases and J shed 7 bases, with 20 bases lying between them. Germline lookup yields CDR1 SGHTA and CDR2 FQGNSA. The CDR3 runs to 15 residues. The CDR3 nucleotides are TGTGCCAGCAACCCCGGAGGGCAGGGAGGCCAGCCCCAGCATTTT. The encoded protein is CASNPGGQGGQPQHF.

J is TRBJ1-4 and V is TRBV5-1, with 8 bases identical to TRBD1. The CDR3 sequence is 14 residues long. Trimming removed 0 bases from V and 5 bases from J; junction bases left unmatched: 0. Germline V gene sequence: CDR1 SGHRS, CDR2 YFSETQ. This CDR3 reads CASSLGQGNEKLFF. CDR3 nucleotide sequence: TGCGCCAGCAGCTTGGGACAGGGGAATGAAAAACTGTTTTTT.

This clone was observed once. This chain uses TRBV18 with TRBJ1-5; 8 nucleotides agree with TRBD1. Trimming at V came to 3 bases and at J to 4 bases, leaving 5 bases not matched to a gene. The germline CDR1 and CDR2 sequences are KGHSH and LQKENI. The CDR3 runs to 15 residues. This CDR3 reads CASSPETGENQPQHF. DNA for the CDR3: TGTGCCAGCTCACCGGAGACAGGGGAAAATCAGCCCCAGCATTTT. The whole variable domain, filled in from reference TRBV18 and TRBJ1-5, reads NAGVMQNPRHLVRRRGQEARLRCSPMKGHSHVYWYRQLPEEGLKFMVYLQKENIIDESGMPKERFSAEFPKEGPSILRIQQVVRGDSAAYFCASSPETGENQPQHFGDGTRLSIL.

As to this clone: One end of the junction does not line up with germline, which may come from a read error. The DNA for the CDR3 is TGTGCCACCAGAGATTCGGGTCCCGTGACAGATACGCAGTATTTT. Encoded protein: CATRDSGPVTDTQYF. V gene TRBV24-1 combines with J gene TRBJ2-3, with D unclear. CDR3 size: 15 residues. CDR1 is KGHDR and CDR2 is SFDVKD in the germline V gene.

The chain combines TRBV29-1 with TRBJ1-1; 7 bases align to TRBD1. With 7 bases clipped from V and 4 bases from J, the junction kept 9 bases outside the gene matches. The length of the CDR3 is 13 residues. CDR1 SQVTM and CDR2 ANQGSEA come from the germline V gene. The CDR3 here is CSAAQGWGTEAFF. The CDR3 region has the DNA TGCAGCGCCGCACAGGGGTGGGGCACTGAAGCTTTCTTT.

This chain links TRBV27 with TRBJ2-5; D call uncertain. Per germline, CDR1 MNHEY and CDR2 SMNVEV (reference sequence). The CDR3 length is 13 residues. Between the trimmed V and J ends, which lost 1 base and 5 bases, there was a span of 8 bases. The CDR3 reads CASSLFSEETQYF. In DNA form, the CDR3 reads TGTGCCAGCAGTTTATTCTCTGAGGAGACCCAGTACTTC.

The chain employs TRBV4-3 and TRBJ1-3; tentatively, D is TRBD1 (5 bases). Germline assignment: CDR1 LGHNA and CDR2 YSLEER. V was clipped by 4 bases and J by 1 base, with 11 bases between them. The CDR3 has 15 residues. CDR3 DNA sequence: TGCGCCAGCAGCCCGACGACAGCTTCTGGAAACACCATATATTTT. Its translation: CASSPTTASGNTIYF.